This T cell receptor beta chain was documented in a study of blood T cell repertoires in COVID-19 (dated by TCRdb to 2020 to 2022). Background on the whole study: Samples from collaborators originated in the United States, Italy and Spain and spanned both the acute and convalescent phases of COVID-19. Deeply sampled blood TCRbeta repertoires from subjects exposed to, actively infected with, or recovered from COVID-19 were included in the dataset. The sample metadata nearly always contained a de-identified subject ID, COVID-19 status, age in years and sex. Where available, HLA class I and class II types were obtained from metadata supplied by the sample provider rather than from assay-based typing. The prospective study material was composed of cDNA or gDNA derived from T cells, B-cell-depleted T cells, or PBMCs. The repertoires were released in a freely available public database intended as a resource for research on the immune response to SARS-CoV-2. Samples were obtained from the ongoing ImmuneRACE study (first 160 participants) and from over 1,000 subjects provided by 6 global collaborators.

Whole blood was collected in K2EDTA tubes by collaborating institutions according to the institutions' own protocols. For TCRbeta analysis, collaborator samples were shipped as frozen whole blood, as isolated PBMCs, or as DNA extracted from either sample type. Results and caveats for the whole study, not just this receptor: The quantity of clinical and demographic metadata differed by source and by participant and was supplied without curation.

TCRbeta CDR3 regions were amplified from genomic DNA by means of the immunoSEQ Assay, a bias-controlled multiplex PCR. The published analysis was carried out like this. Within the assay, amplification of reference gene primers was used to estimate how many nucleated cells each sample contained. To quantify the absolute abundance of each unique TCRbeta CDR3 rearrangement, sequence reads were collapsed and filtered. Productive Simpson clonality was computed per sample as the square root of Simpson's diversity index over productive rearrangements. TCRdb carries this immuneACCESS record with in-frame sequences only. Its versions omit some clonotypes, under half of them owing to an unresolved V gene in the studies checked, with the rest unexplained. That table supplies the V and J calls and clone size; D and trimming were determined from the DNA. Counted in this sample were fewer than 200,000 clones; roughly 80% of them appeared once. The top ten clones comprise roughly 11% of the sample.

According to the germline V gene, CDR1 reads SGHTA and CDR2 reads FQGNSA. The CDR3 starts with the cysteine, ends with the phenylalanine, and has 14 residues. Only the CDR3 part of the read is kept: 42 bases, read in frame from the first base. The junction shows trimming of 5 bases on V and 7 bases on J, and the gene matches do not reach 7 bases of it. This clone has only a few counts. Its antigen remains unidentified. No much larger clonotype is one base removed from it; base qualities were not supplied. The sequenced material came from peripheral blood. This receptor chain uses TRBV7-2 and TRBJ1-3; TRBD1 aligns with 8 central bases. This clonotype originated in an older man with active or convalescent COVID-19. Here is the DNA: TGTGCCAGCAGCCCCAGGACAGGGTTTAACACCATATATTTT. Translated, this gives CASSPRTGFNTIYF. Beyond the CDR3, the reference TRBV7-2 and TRBJ1-3 genes provide the residues; the full variable domain reads: GAGVSQSPSNKVTEKGKDVELRCDPISGHTALYWYRQSLGQGLEFLIYFQGNSAPDKSGLPSDRFSAERTGGSVSTLTIQRTQQEDSAVYLCASSPRTGFNTIYFGEGSWLTVV.